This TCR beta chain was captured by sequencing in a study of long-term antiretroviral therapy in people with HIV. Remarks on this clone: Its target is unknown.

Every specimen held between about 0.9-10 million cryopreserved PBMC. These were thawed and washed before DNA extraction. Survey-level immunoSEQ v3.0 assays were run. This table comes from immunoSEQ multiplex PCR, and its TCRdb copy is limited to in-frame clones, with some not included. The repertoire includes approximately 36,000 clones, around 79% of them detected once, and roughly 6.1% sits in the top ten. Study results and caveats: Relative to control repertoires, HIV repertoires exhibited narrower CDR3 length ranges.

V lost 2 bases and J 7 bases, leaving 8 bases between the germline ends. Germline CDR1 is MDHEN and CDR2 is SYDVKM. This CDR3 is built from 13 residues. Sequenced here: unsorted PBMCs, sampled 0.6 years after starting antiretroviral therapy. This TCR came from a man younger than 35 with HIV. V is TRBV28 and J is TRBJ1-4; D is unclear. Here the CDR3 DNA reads TGTGCCAGCAGTTTAGCGGGCGGTGAAAAACTGTTTTTT. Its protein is CASSLAGGEKLFF.